The sequence of this TCR beta chain was determined in a study of blood T cell repertoires in COVID-19. Original processing notes: Using reference gene primer amplification, nucleated cell counts were estimated. Clones were read by immunoSEQ multiplex PCR, and TCRdb kept only the in-frame ones, dropping some. Clone size and V and J calls were adopted from that table, with D and trimming inferred from the DNA. The sample holds 110,000 or so clones; more than 80% are singletons and the top ten take more than 5%. The germline CDR1 and CDR2 sequences are SGHRS and YFSETQ. The CDR3 loop spans 16 amino acids. With V trimmed by 5 bases and J by 4 bases, 12 bases remained unmatched. Patients at the Seattle site were enrolled during active infection and followed longitudinally.

Sequenced material: peripheral blood. The chain is built from TRBV5-1 and TRBJ2-3, with 8 bases matching TRBD2. The receptor was derived from a woman aged 55-70 years with COVID-19, enrolled during active disease. As DNA, the CDR3 is TGCGCCAGCAGTCCCATAACGGGGGGGATGTCAGATACGCAGTATTTT. Encoded protein: CASSPITGGMSDTQYF.